The 9 T cell receptor beta chains below all came from one sample that was sequenced in a study of identifying expanded T cells in peripheral blood. The method was immunoSEQ multiplex PCR; TCRdb's version includes in-frame clones alone and lacks a portion of them. The sample includes around 100,000 clones, around 89% of them seen just once. Sequenced sample: blood. The source is a person between 18 and 75 years old in good health.

The V and J genes are TRBV5-1 and TRBJ2-4, with D possibly matching TRBD2 (5 bases). Germline V gene lookup returns CDR1 SGHRS and CDR2 YFSETQ. Trimming cost V 4 bases and J 1 base, with 15 bases left between them. The CDR3 has 16 residues. The CDR3 nucleotides are TGCGCCAGCAGCCCCGTAGCTAGCTTGGCCAAAAACATTCAGTACTTC. Translating it yields CASSPVASLAKNIQYF.

J is TRBJ2-5 and V is TRBV29-1, with 7 nucleotides matching TRBD1. V was clipped by 4 bases and J by 7 bases; unmatched bases: 18. The V gene's germline CDR1 is SQVTM and CDR2 ANQGSEA. This CDR3 contains 16 residues. The chain's CDR3 is CSVVGGRGLGWGTQYF. Here the CDR3 DNA reads TGCAGCGTTGTAGGGGGCAGGGGCCTTGGCTGGGGGACCCAGTACTTC.

The rearrangement links TRBV11-2 to TRBJ2-7; D perhaps matches TRBD1 (5 bases). This CDR3 is built from 14 residues. CDR1 is SGHAT, CDR2 FQNNGV, per germline. With 2 bases removed from V and 3 bases from J, the gap between germline ends came to 11 bases. DNA for the CDR3: TGTGCCAGCAGCTTAAGTTCCAGGGACTACGAGCAGTACTTC. Protein: CASSLSSRDYEQYF.

The rearrangement uses TRBV4-2 and TRBJ1-3; D may be TRBD1 (5 bases). CDR1 and CDR2 from the germline V gene are LGHNA and YNFKEQ. V lost 1 base to trimming and J lost 4 bases, with 17 bases between them. CDR3 size: 17 residues. CDR3 protein: CASSQGPPGMAGNTIYF. In DNA form, the CDR3 reads TGTGCCAGCAGCCAAGGCCCCCCAGGGATGGCCGGAAACACCATATATTTT.

The CDR3 is CSAPTRQTQYF. CDR3 nucleotides: TGCAGTGCTCCGACCCGGCAGACCCAGTACTTC. The genes are TRBV20-1 and TRBJ2-5; D not resolved. V lost 5 bases and J 6 bases, leaving 10 bases between the germline ends. The CDR3 consists of 11 residues. The germline V gene encodes CDR1 DFQATT and CDR2 SNEGSKA (reference sequence).

The chain carries TRBV10-3 and TRBJ2-7; 7 bases line up with TRBD1. Losses at the gene ends were 4 bases for V and 1 base for J; bases not matched to a gene: 13. The germline V gene has CDR1 ENHRY and CDR2 SYGVKD. The CDR3 covers 17 residues. This CDR3 reads CAISGSEGDRLSYEQYF. The CDR3 region has the DNA TGTGCCATCAGTGGTTCCGAGGGGGACAGACTGTCCTACGAGCAGTACTTC.

The rearrangement uses TRBV7-6 and TRBJ2-5, with no clear D. The CDR3 runs to 13 residues. Germline assignment: CDR1 SGHVS and CDR2 FNYEAQ. Deletions cut 3 bases from V and 4 bases from J, with 9 bases between. CDR3 region: CASSLGHLETQYF. In DNA, the CDR3 is TGTGCCAGCAGCTTGGGCCACTTAGAGACCCAGTACTTC.

This chain uses TRBV27 with TRBJ2-1; 11 bases line up with TRBD2. The germline V gene has CDR1 MNHEY and CDR2 SMNVEV (reference sequence). The CDR3 runs 15 residues. V lost 5 bases to trimming and J lost 6 bases; unmatched junction nucleotides: 6. CDR3 sequence: CASSATSGVPNEQFF. The CDR3 nucleotides are TGTGCCAGCAGTGCGACTAGCGGGGTCCCCAATGAGCAGTTCTTC.

V and J are TRBV21-1 and TRBJ2-7; the DNA was not compared with TRBD2, the D call given in the table. TRBV21-1 is termed a pseudogene. This CDR3 spans 13 amino acids. The CDR3 region is CARELATPYEQYF. DNA of the CDR3: TGTGCCAGAGAACTAGCGACCCCCTACGAGCAGTACTTC.